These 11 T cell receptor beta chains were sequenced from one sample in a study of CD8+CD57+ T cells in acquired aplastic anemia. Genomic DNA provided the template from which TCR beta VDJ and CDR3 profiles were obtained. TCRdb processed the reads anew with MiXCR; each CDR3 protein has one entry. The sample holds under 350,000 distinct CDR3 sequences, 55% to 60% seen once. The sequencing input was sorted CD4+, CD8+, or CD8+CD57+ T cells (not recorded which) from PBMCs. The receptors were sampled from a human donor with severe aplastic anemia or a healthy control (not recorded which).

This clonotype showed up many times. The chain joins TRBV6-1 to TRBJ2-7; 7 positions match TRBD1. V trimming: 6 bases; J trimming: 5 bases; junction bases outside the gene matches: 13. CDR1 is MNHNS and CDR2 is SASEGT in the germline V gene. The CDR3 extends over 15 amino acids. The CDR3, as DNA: TGTGCCAGCAGCGAGCCAGACAGGGTTCGGCACGAGCAGTACTTC. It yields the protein CASSEPDRVRHEQYF.

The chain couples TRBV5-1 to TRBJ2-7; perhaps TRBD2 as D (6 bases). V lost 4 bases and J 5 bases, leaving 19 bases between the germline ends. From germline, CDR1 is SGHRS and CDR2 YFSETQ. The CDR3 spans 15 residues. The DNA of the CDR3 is TGCGCCAGCAGCCTTGGGGGGTCGGGGTTCCACGAGCAGTACTTC. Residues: CASSLGGSGFHEQYF.

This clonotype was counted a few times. CDR3 DNA sequence: TGCAGCGCCTCAGATGGGACAGGGTTCGGCGAGCAGTACTTC. Protein product: CSASDGTGFGEQYF. The chain recombines TRBV29-1 with TRBJ2-7, with 9 bases fitting TRBD1. CDR1 SQVTM and CDR2 ANQGSEA come from the germline V gene. This CDR3 has 14 residues. V was clipped by 7 bases and J by 6 bases; unmatched bases: 13.

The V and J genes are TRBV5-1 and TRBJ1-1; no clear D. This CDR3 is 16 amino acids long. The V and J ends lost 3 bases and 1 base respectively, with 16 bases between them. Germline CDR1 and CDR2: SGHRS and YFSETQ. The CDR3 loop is CASSSPTRTPNTEAFF. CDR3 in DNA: TGCGCCAGCAGCTCCCCTACTCGGACTCCGAACACTGAAGCTTTCTTT.

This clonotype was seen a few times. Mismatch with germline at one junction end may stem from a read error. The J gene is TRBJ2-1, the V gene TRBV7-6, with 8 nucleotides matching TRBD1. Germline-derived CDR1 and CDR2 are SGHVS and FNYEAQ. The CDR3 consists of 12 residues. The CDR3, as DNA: TGTGCCAGCAGCTTAGCAACAGGGGGACCCCACTTC. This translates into CASSLATGGPHF.

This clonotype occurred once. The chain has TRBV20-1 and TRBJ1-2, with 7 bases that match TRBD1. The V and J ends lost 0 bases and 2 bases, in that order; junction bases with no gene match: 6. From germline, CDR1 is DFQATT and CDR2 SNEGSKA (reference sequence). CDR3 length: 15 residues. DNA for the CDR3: TGCAGTGCTAGAGACCACAGGGGCCTAAACTATGGCTACACCTTC. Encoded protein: CSARDHRGLNYGYTF.

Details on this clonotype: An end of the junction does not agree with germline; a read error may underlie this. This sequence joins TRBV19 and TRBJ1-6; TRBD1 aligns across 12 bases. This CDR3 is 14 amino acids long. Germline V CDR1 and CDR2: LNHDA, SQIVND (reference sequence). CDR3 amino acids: CAGRDRGRNQPLHF. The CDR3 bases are TGTGCCGGTAGGGACAGGGGGCGAAATCAGCCCCTCCACTTT.

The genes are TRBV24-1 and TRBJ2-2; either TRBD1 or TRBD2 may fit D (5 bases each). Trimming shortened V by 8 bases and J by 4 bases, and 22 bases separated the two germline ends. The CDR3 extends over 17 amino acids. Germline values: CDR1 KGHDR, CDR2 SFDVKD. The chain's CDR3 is CATNNPPAAGGTGELFF. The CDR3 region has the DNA TGTGCCACCAATAATCCGCCGGCGGCTGGGGGCACCGGGGAGCTGTTTTTT.

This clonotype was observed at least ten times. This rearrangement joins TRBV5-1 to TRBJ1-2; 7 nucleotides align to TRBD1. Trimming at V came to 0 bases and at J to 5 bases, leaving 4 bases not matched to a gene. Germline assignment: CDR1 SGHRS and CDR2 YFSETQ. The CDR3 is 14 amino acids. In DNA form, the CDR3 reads TGCGCCAGCAGCTTGGAGGGACAGCCTTATGGCTACACCTTC. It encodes CASSLEGQPYGYTF.

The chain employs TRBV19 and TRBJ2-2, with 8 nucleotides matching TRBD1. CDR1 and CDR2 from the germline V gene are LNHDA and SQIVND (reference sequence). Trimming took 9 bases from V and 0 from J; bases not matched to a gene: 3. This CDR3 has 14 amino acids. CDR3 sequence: CASKDRANTGELFF. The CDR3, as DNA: TGTGCCAGCAAGGACAGGGCGAACACCGGGGAGCTGTTTTTT. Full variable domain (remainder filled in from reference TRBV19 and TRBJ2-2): DGGITQSPKYLFRKEGQNVTLSCEQNLNHDAMYWYRQDPGQGLRLIYYSQIVNDFQKGDIAEGYSVSREKKESFPLTVTSAQKNPTAFYLCASKDRANTGELFFGEGSRLTVL.

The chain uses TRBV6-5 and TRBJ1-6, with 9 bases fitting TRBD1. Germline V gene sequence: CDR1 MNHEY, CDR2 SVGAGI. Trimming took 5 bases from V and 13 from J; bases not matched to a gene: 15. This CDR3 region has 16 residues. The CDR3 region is CASSPSSGTGNVPLHF. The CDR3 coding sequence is TGTGCCAGCAGTCCATCATCCGGGACAGGGAACGTCCCCCTCCACTTT.